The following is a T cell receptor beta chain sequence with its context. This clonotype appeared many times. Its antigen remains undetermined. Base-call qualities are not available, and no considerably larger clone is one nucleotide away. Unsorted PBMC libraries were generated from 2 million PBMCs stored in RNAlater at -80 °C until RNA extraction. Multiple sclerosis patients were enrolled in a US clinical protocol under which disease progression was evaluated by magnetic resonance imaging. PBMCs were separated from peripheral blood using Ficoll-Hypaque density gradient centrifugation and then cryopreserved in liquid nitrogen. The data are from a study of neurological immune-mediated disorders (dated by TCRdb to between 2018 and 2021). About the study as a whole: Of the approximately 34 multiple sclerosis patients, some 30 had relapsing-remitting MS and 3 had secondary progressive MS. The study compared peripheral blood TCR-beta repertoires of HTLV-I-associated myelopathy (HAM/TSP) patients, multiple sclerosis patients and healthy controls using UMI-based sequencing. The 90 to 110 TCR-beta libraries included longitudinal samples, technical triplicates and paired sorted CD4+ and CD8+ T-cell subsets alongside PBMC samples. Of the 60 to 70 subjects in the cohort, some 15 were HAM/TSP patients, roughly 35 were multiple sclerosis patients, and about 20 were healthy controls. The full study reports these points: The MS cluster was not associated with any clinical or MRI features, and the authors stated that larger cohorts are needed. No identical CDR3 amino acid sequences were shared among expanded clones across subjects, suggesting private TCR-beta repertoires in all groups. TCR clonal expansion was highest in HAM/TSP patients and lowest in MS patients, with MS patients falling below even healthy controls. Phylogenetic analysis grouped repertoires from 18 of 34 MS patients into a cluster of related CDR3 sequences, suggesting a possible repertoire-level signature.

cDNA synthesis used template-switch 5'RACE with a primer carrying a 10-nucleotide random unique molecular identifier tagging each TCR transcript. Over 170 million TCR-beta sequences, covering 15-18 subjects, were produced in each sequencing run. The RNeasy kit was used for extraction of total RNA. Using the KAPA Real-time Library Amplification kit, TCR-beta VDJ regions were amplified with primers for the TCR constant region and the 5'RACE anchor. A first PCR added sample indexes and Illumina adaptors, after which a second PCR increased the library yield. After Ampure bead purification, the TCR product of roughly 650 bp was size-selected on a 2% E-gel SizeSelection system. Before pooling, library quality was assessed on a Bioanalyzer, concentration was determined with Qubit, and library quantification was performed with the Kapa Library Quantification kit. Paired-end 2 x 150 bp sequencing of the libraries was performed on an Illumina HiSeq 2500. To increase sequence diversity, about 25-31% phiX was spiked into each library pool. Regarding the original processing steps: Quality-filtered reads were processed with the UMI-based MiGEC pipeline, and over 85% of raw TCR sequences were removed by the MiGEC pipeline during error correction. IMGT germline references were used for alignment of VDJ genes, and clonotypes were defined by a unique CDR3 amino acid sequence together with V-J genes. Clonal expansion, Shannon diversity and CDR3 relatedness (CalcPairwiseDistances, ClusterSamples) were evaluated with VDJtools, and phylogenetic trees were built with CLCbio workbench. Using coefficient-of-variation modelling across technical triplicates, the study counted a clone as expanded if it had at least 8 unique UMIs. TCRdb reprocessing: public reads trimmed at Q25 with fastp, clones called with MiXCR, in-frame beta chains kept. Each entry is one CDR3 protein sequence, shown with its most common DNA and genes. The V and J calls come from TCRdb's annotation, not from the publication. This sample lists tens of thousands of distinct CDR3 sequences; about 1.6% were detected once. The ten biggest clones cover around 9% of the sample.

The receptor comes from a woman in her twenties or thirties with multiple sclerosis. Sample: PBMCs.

The DNA sequence reads TGCAGCGTTGGGGGCTCCGTTTGGGGGGAAGGCACAGATACGCAGTATTTT. Translated, this gives CSVGGSVWGEGTDTQYF. The chain uses TRBV29-1 and TRBJ2-3, with a weak D call of TRBD2 (6 bases match). The germline V gene yields SQVTM for CDR1 and ANQGSEA for CDR2. The CDR3 runs 17 amino acids, cysteine and phenylalanine included. Only the CDR3 part of the read is kept: 51 bases, read in frame from the first base. The germline ends are 21 bases apart after V is trimmed by 4 bases and J by 1 base.